This T cell receptor beta chain was recovered during a study of radiotherapy plus CTLA-4 blockade in lung cancer. In the study overall: Disease control was present in under 35% of patients, and objective responses in about 18%. Study-level points and caveats: Peripheral blood showed expansion of tumor-derived TCR clones after radiotherapy and ipilimumab.

Points on this clone: Its antigen is undetermined.

Assay: immunoSEQ multiplex PCR; the TCRdb copy retains only in-frame clones and omits some. The repertoire has about 72,000 clones, around 86% of them found once; the top ten carry roughly 4%. The germline V gene encodes CDR1 MNHEY and CDR2 SVGAGI. V was pared by 7 bases and J by 7 bases, with 22 bases between. The CDR3 runs 15 residues. The TCR was taken from a human donor with non-small cell lung cancer who had a partial response to radiotherapy plus ipilimumab. The chain recombines TRBV6-5 with TRBJ2-5; the D gene is possibly TRBD1 (6 bases). This specimen consisted of peripheral blood, obtained from a patient treated with radiotherapy plus ipilimumab. CDR3 amino acids: CASKPPGHPSGTQYF. The CDR3 bases are TGTGCCAGCAAACCACCGGGACACCCATCAGGGACCCAGTACTTC.